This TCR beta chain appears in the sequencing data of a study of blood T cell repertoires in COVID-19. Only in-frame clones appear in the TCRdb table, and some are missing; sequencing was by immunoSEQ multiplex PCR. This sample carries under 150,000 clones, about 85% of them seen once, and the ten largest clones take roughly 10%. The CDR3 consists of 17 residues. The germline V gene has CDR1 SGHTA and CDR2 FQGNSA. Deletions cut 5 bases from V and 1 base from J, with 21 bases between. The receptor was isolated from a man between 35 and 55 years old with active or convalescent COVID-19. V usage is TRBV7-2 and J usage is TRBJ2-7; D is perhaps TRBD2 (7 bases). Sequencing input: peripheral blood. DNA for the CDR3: TGTGCCAGCAGCACAGGGCCCCCGCTAGCGGTTTCCTACGAGCAGTACTTC. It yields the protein CASSTGPPLAVSYEQYF. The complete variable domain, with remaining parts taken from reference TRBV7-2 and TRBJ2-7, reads GAGVSQSPSNKVTEKGKDVELRCDPISGHTALYWYRQSLGQGLEFLIYFQGNSAPDKSGLPSDRFSAERTGGSVSTLTIQRTQQEDSAVYLCASSTGPPLAVSYEQYFGPGTRLTVT.